The rows below give T cell receptor beta chains drawn from one sample of a study of graft-versus-host responses after intestinal transplantation. Antigen specificity for these receptors is unknown. Profiled with immunoSEQ multiplex PCR; TCRdb holds only in-frame clones, not every one. The table shows 90,000 to 130,000 clones, with around 94% occurring only once. The sample in question was unstimulated CD4+ T cells sorted from spleen or lymph node cells, obtained before transplant. These receptors were obtained from a human donor who was the organ donor for an intestinal transplant. Each CDR3 is given with its conserved first and last residue. A D gene is named only where the DNA matches it firmly. The size field is filled for only some rows; it gives once, few, many or a size class.

J | V | size | D | CDR3 | DNA
TRBJ2-7 | TRBV19 | . | . | CASSISPSREQYF | TGTGCCAGTAGTATTTCCCCTTCGCGCGAGCAGTACTTC
TRBJ1-5 | TRBV19 | . | . | CASSTEIEEEYSNQPQHF | TGTGCCAGTAGTACAGAGATTGAGGAAGAATATAGCAATCAGCCCCAGCATTTT
TRBJ1-1 | TRBV7-2 | once | TRBD1 | CASSPRGRDTEAFF | TGTGCCAGCAGCCCAAGGGGGCGCGACACTGAAGCTTTCTTT
TRBJ2-4 | TRBV9 | . | . | CASRSPGAKNIQYF | TGTGCCAGCAGGTCCCCGGGAGCCAAAAACATTCAGTACTTC
TRBJ1-1 | TRBV11-2 | . | TRBD1 | CASTQDRTFNTEAFF | TGTGCCAGCACCCAGGACAGGACCTTTAACACTGAAGCTTTCTTT
TRBJ2-7 | TRBV29-1 | . | . | CSVLVGGPYEQYF | TGCAGCGTTCTGGTGGGGGGACCCTACGAGCAGTACTTC
TRBJ1-5 | TRBV21-1 | few | . | CASSILVTYSNQPQHF | TGTGCCAGCAGCATACTGGTTACGTATAGCAATCAGCCCCAGCATTTT
TRBJ1-1 | TRBV6-4 | . | . | CASSDSLGRGNTEAFF | TGTGCCAGCAGTGACTCCCTAGGCAGGGGGAACACTGAAGCTTTCTTT
TRBJ2-7 | TRBV6-1 | . | . | CASRKNRGLYEQYF | TGTGCCAGCAGAAAAAACAGGGGACTCTACGAGCAGTACTTC
TRBJ1-5 | TRBV6-1 | . | . | CASSESVGFPQPQHF | TGTGCCAGCAGTGAATCTGTGGGATTCCCTCAGCCCCAGCATTTT
TRBJ2-7 | TRBV6-1 | . | TRBD1 | CASSVPRDSREQYF | TGTGCCAGCAGTGTCCCCCGGGACAGTCGGGAGCAGTACTTC